This note documents a single T cell receptor (beta chain) sequence. Germline CDR1 reads SGHTA; CDR2 reads FQGTGA. V lost 5 bases to trimming and J lost 2 bases; unmatched junction nucleotides: 7. The CDR3 has 15 residues. Here immunoSEQ multiplex PCR was the method, and the copy in TCRdb shows in-frame clones only, minus some. The sample has 80,000 to 95,000 clones, around 86% seen once; the top ten hold roughly 0.8%. This sample was included in a study of radiotherapy plus CTLA-4 blockade in lung cancer. The clonotype originates from a human donor with non-small cell lung cancer who had stable disease on radiotherapy plus ipilimumab. Sample: peripheral blood, taken from a patient treated with radiotherapy plus ipilimumab. V and J are TRBV7-3 and TRBJ2-5; 8 bases fit TRBD2. CDR3 in amino acids: CASSQTSVPQETQYF. The DNA for the CDR3 is TGTGCCAGCAGCCAGACTAGCGTCCCGCAAGAGACCCAGTACTTC. The full variable domain, in which reference TRBV7-3 and TRBJ2-5 provide the parts outside the CDR3, is GAGVSQTPSNKVTEKGKYVELRCDPISGHTALYWYRQSLGQGPEFLIYFQGTGAADDSGLPNDRFFAVRPEGSVSTLKIQRTERGDSAVYLCASSQTSVPQETQYFGPGTRLLVL.